This T cell receptor (beta chain) is drawn from a study of blood T cell repertoires in COVID-19. Overall study: COVID-19 samples, acute and convalescent, were from the United States, Italy and Spain. T cells, B-cell-depleted T cells, or PBMCs supplied cDNA or gDNA.

The germline CDR1 and CDR2 sequences are ENHRY and SYGVKD. Trimming shortened V by 10 bases and J by 2 bases, and 12 bases separated the two germline ends. The CDR3 loop spans 12 amino acids. Only a few counts were recorded for this clone. The authors' processing: Estimates of nucleated cell counts were drawn from the amplification of reference gene primers. Profiled with immunoSEQ multiplex PCR; TCRdb holds only in-frame clones, not every one. V and J calls and clone size are those listed in that table; D and trimming were worked out from the DNA. The sample holds some 380,000 clones, approximately 80% seen once.

This TCR came from a human donor with acute or convalescent COVID-19. The donor label of this sample is uncertain. Sequencing was performed on peripheral blood. The genes are TRBV10-3 and TRBJ2-7; a weak D match, TRBD1 (6 bases). CDR3 residues: CASRDKAYEQYF. CDR3 nucleotides: TGTGCCAGCCGGGACAAGGCCTACGAGCAGTACTTC.